The present entry profiles one T cell receptor (beta chain) with its context. The data belong to a study of blood T cells in healthy people across ages. V was shortened by 2 bases and J by 0 bases, with 14 bases between the two germline ends. CDR3 length equals 16 residues. Germline V gene data show CDR1 as SGHRS and CDR2 as YFSETQ. A second 7 to 11 cycle PCR used barcoded and J-beta primers. MiXCR, run by TCRdb on the 5' RACE reads, gives a single entry per CDR3 protein. This sample has approximately 1,000,000 distinct CDR3 sequences, with roughly 45% found just once. This clonotype was obtained from a woman aged 55-75 years in good health. The specimen sequenced was blood. The V and J genes are TRBV5-1 and TRBJ1-2, with a weak D call TRBD1 (5 bases). The CDR3 DNA follows: TGCGCCAGCAGCTTCCCCCAGGGAATGTCTAACTATGGCTACACCTTC. Translated: CASSFPQGMSNYGYTF.